The 4 T cell receptor beta chains in this list originate from one sample, sequenced in a study of cytomegalovirus exposure and HLA in healthy donors. Primers included in the PCR were 60 Vbeta and 13 Jbeta primers. Only in-frame clones appear in the TCRdb table, and some are missing; sequencing was by immunoSEQ multiplex PCR. The listing contains approximately 210,000 clones. Sequencing was done on a sample of PBMCs. The receptors stem from a woman in her twenties or thirties in good health and CMV-seropositive.

This chain joins TRBV6-4 and TRBJ1-5, with D uncertain. CDR3 size: 18 residues. Germline CDR1 MRHNA, CDR2 SNTAGT. The V gene lost 5 bases and the J gene lost 0 bases, with 20 bases spanning the gap. The DNA for the CDR3 is TGTGCCAGCAGTTCTAGGCTAACTCGGAGATCTAGCAATCAGCCCCAGCATTTT. This gives the protein CASSSRLTRRSSNQPQHF.

The chain carries TRBV14 and TRBJ1-2, with TRBD1 identical over 10 bases. V lost 6 bases, J lost 4 bases, and 8 bases stayed unmatched. CDR3 length equals 15 residues. Looked up from germline, CDR1 is SGHDN and CDR2 is FVKESK. As DNA, the CDR3 is TGTGCCAGCAGAAGGACAGGGGGTAATACCTATGGCTACACCTTC. This gives the protein CASRRTGGNTYGYTF.

The gene calls are TRBV11-2 and TRBJ1-6; D might be TRBD1 (5 bases). This CDR3 contains 16 residues. V was trimmed by 5 bases and J by 4 bases, leaving 15 bases between them. Per germline, CDR1 SGHAT and CDR2 FQNNGV. In nucleotides, the CDR3 is TGTGCCAGCAGCCCTCGGGGGGGGTTTTATAATTCACCCCTCCACTTT. Its translation is CASSPRGGFYNSPLHF. The entire variable domain, with the rest obtained from reference TRBV11-2 and TRBJ1-6, is as follows: EAGVAQSPRYKIIEKRQSVAFWCNPISGHATLYWYQQILGQGPKLLIQFQNNGVVDDSQLPKDRFSAERLKGVDSTLKIQPAKLEDSAVYLCASSPRGGFYNSPLHFGNGTRLTVT.

V gene TRBV6-1 combines with J gene TRBJ1-1, with TRBD1 as a possible D gene (5 bases). The CDR3 runs 14 residues. V was trimmed by 5 bases and J by 0 bases, leaving 10 bases between them. The germline V gene encodes CDR1 MNHNS and CDR2 SASEGT. The CDR3 coding sequence is TGTGCCAGCAGTAGCGACAGCCTGAACACTGAAGCTTTCTTT. Translation gives CASSSDSLNTEAFF.